This is a list of T cell receptor beta chains from one sample in a study of post-analysis software for immune sequencing data. TCRdb processed the PCR reads anew with MiXCR; each CDR3 protein has one entry. The table has 750,000 to 950,000 distinct CDR3 sequences, approximately 50% seen once; the top ten hold approximately 4.5%. Sequenced material: blood. These receptors were taken from a girl under 18 with multiple sclerosis. CDR3s include the opening cysteine and the closing phenylalanine or tryptophan. A D gene is named only where the DNA matches it firmly. Clone size is stated in some rows and not others, as once, few, many or a class when expanded.

TRBV7-2	TRBJ2-7	-	-	TGTGCCAGCAGCTTAGTGGGGGGGCCGAATTACGAGCAGTACTTC	CASSLVGGPNYEQYF
TRBV2	TRBJ1-1	TRBD1	-	TGTGCCAGCAGTGACGGGGACAGGGGTGTAGCTTTCTTT	CASSDGDRGVAFF
TRBV5-1	TRBJ2-3	-	-	TGCGCCAGCAGCACGAAGGGGAGTGGCACAGATACGCAGTATTTT	CASSTKGSGTDTQYF
TRBV6-1	TRBJ2-7	-	-	TGTGCCAGCCAGGGTTACTACGAGCAGTACTTC	CASQGYYEQYF
TRBV9	TRBJ2-1	-	-	TGTGCCAGCAGCGTCGGCGGGCGGACACCAGATGAGCAGTTCTTC	CASSVGGRTPDEQFF
TRBV20-1	TRBJ2-5	-	-	TGCAGTGCTAAACACCTTTGGTACCAAGAGACCCAGTACTTC	CSAKHLWYQETQYF
TRBV12-3/TRBV12-4	TRBJ2-1	-	once	TGTGCCAGCAGTTCGACAGTGGTGGGTGAGCAGTTCTTC	CASSSTVVGEQFF
TRBV5-1	TRBJ2-3	-	-	TGCGCCAGCAGCTTGGAGGCAGGGGGGGCAGATACGCAGTATTTT	CASSLEAGGADTQYF
TRBV7-2	TRBJ2-5	TRBD1	-	TGTGCCAGCAGTTCCGGACAGGTCACCCAAGAGACCCAGTACTTC	CASSSGQVTQETQYF
TRBV20-1	TRBJ1-4	-	few	TGCAGTGCCCTCTCCAGGGGCGAAGGGGAAAAACTGTTTTTT	CSALSRGEGEKLFF
TRBV25-1	TRBJ2-5	TRBD1	-	TGTGCCAGCAGTGAGGGACAGGTTTTACAAGAGACCCAGTACTTC	CASSEGQVLQETQYF
TRBV6-1	TRBJ1-2	-	once	TGTGCCAGCAGTGAATATCCCCCGTCGACAGGCTACTATGGCTACACCTTC	CASSEYPPSTGYYGYTF
TRBV20-1	TRBJ2-5	TRBD1	once	TGCAGTGCTAGAGTAGGGGGCACAGAGACCCAGTACTTC	CSARVGGTETQYF
TRBV5-6	TRBJ1-4	-	few	TGTGCCAGCAGCTTCGGACTGACTAATGAAAAACTGTTTTTT	CASSFGLTNEKLFF
TRBV5-1	TRBJ1-2	-	few	TGCGCCAGCAGCTCCTCCCATGTCCGGGACTATGGCTACACCTTC	CASSSSHVRDYGYTF
TRBV12-3/TRBV12-4	TRBJ2-1	TRBD2	-	TGTGCCAGCAGCAGACTTGGGACTAGCGGGACCGCCTTGACCTACAATGAGCAGTTCTTC	CASSRLGTSGTALTYNEQFF
TRBV15	TRBJ2-5	-	few	TGTGCCACCAGCAGAGATTGGGGCGGTATAGGAGAAGAGACCCAGTACTTC	CATSRDWGGIGEETQYF
TRBV20-1	TRBJ2-1	TRBD1	-	TGCAGTGGCTGGGGGACAGGTGCCTACAATGAGCAGTTCTTC	CSGWGTGAYNEQFF
TRBV29-1	TRBJ2-1	-	-	TGCAGCGTTGCTAATAGAGTACGACCCTACAATGAGCAGTTCTTC	CSVANRVRPYNEQFF
TRBV3-1	TRBJ2-3	-	-	TGTGCCAGCAGCCAAGATATGGGCGGTACGCAGTATTTT	CASSQDMGGTQYF
TRBV14	TRBJ2-1	-	-	TGTGCCAGCGGTGCGTACTCCTACAATGAGCAGTTCTTC	CASGAYSYNEQFF
TRBV12-3/TRBV12-4	TRBJ2-3	TRBD2	-	TGTGCCAGCAGCCCCTATAATCTCCTAGCGGGAAGCACAGATACGCAGTATTTT	CASSPYNLLAGSTDTQYF
TRBV20-1	TRBJ2-7	TRBD2	-	TGCAGTGCTAGAGCACCGGGACTAGCGGCAAAAGCAGGTCCCTACGAGCAGTACTTC	CSARAPGLAAKAGPYEQYF
TRBV6-2/TRBV6-3	TRBJ2-1	-	-	TGTGCCAGCAGTTACCCGACTGGGCCTGCATACAATGAGCAGTTCTTC	CASSYPTGPAYNEQFF
TRBV7-2	TRBJ2-3	TRBD1	-	TGTGCCAGCAGCTTAGCGACAGGGGAAGATACGCAGTATTTT	CASSLATGEDTQYF
TRBV18	TRBJ2-3	-	few	TGTGCCAGCTCACAGAGGGTCCGCACAGATACGCAGTATTTT	CASSQRVRTDTQYF
TRBV7-8	TRBJ2-3	TRBD2	-	TGTGCCAGCAGCTTCTTTTTCGGGCGGGAGGACGAAGATACGCAGTATTTT	CASSFFFGREDEDTQYF
TRBV20-1	TRBJ1-1	-	few	TGCAGTGCTAGAGTAGCAGCGAACACTGAAGCTTTCTTT	CSARVAANTEAFF
TRBV12-5	TRBJ2-7	-	-	TGTGCTAGTGGTTTGGCAGACCGGGACTCCTCCTACGAGCAGTACTTC	CASGLADRDSSYEQYF
TRBV6-5	TRBJ2-5	TRBD2	-	TGTGCCAGCAGTTATATAGCGGGTCGCCAAGAGACCCAGTACTTC	CASSYIAGRQETQYF
TRBV10-3	TRBJ2-7	-	-	TGTGCCATCAGCCAACAGAGAGAATTCTACGAGCAGTACTTC	CAISQQREFYEQYF
TRBV10-3	TRBJ2-3	-	-	TGTGCCATCAGTGAGGCGGGACACCTCACAGATACGCAGTATTTT	CAISEAGHLTDTQYF
TRBV5-6	TRBJ1-2	-	once	TGTGCCAGCAGCTTGGACTATGGGACCGCCTATGGCTACACCTTC	CASSLDYGTAYGYTF
TRBV7-9	TRBJ2-5	-	-	TGTGCCAGCAGCTTAGAACCCGGGACGATTTTCTGGGAGACCCAGTACTTC	CASSLEPGTIFWETQYF
TRBV2	TRBJ2-1	TRBD2	once	TGTGCCAGCGAGCGGGGGCTCTCCTACAATGAGCAGTTCTTC	CASERGLSYNEQFF
TRBV12-5	TRBJ1-2	-	once	TGTGCTAGTGGTTTGGGGACGGCCAACTATGGCTACACCTTC	CASGLGTANYGYTF
TRBV30	TRBJ2-1	-	-	TGTGCCTGGAGTGCGACAGTCCCCTCCTACAATGAGCAGTTCTTC	CAWSATVPSYNEQFF
TRBV6-5	TRBJ2-7	-	-	TGTGCCAGCAGCCATCCAGGGGGGGGCGACGAGCAGTACTTC	CASSHPGGGDEQYF
TRBV5-1	TRBJ2-1	TRBD2	-	TGCGCCAGCAGCGAAGTGGCTAGCGGGAAAGGGAATGAGCAGTTCTTC	CASSEVASGKGNEQFF
TRBV20-1	TRBJ1-1	-	few	TGCAGTGCCGGAGAGAACACTGAAGCTTTCTTT	CSAGENTEAFF
TRBV25-1	TRBJ2-7	-	-	TGTGCCAGCAGTGAAACCGTATACGAGCAGTACTTC	CASSETVYEQYF
TRBV29-1	TRBJ2-5	TRBD2	-	TGCAGCGCGGCCCCGCCGGGAGGTCTTGAGACCCAGTACTTC	CSAAPPGGLETQYF
TRBV6-2/TRBV6-3	TRBJ2-1	TRBD2	once	TGTGCCAGCAGTATAGCGGGAGGGGGGTTCCATGAGCAGTTCTTC	CASSIAGGGFHEQFF
TRBV29-1	TRBJ1-1	-	few	TGCAGCGTTGAAGTCTCGGGGGTTGAGACTGAAGCTTTCTTT	CSVEVSGVETEAFF
TRBV29-1	TRBJ1-2	-	few	TGCAGCGATGGAGGAGGGCCCTATGGCTACACCTTC	CSDGGGPYGYTF